A selection of T cell receptor beta chains follows, all from one sample in a study of OX40 agonist ivuxolimab in advanced cancers. Measured with immunoSEQ multiplex PCR; TCRdb has only the in-frame clones, and not every one. The table shows tens of thousands of clones, with 75% to 90% occurring only once. The starting material was CD4+ or CD8+ T cells sorted from blood, obtained in a trial of the OX40 agonist ivuxolimab. The receptor set was obtained from an adult with an advanced solid tumor such as melanoma, head and neck, liver or kidney cancer. Both conserved end residues are part of each CDR3. A D gene is named only where the DNA matches it firmly. Only part of the rows carry a size: once, few, many, or a class if the clone is expanded.

V,J,size,D,DNA,CDR3
TRBV15,TRBJ2-5,-,TRBD2,TGTGCCACCAGCAGTGACCATGGCGGGGGGATTCTCCAAGAGACCCAGTACTTC,CATSSDHGGGILQETQYF
TRBV5-1,TRBJ1-3,-,-,TGCGCCAGCAGCTTGGATTTGGGAGCTGGAAACACCATATATTTT,CASSLDLGAGNTIYF
TRBV7-9,TRBJ2-7,-,TRBD2,TGTGCCAGCAGCCTAGAAGCGCTGGTAGCGGGTCCCTACGAGCAGTACTTC,CASSLEALVAGPYEQYF
TRBV30,TRBJ2-3,-,-,TGTGCCTGGACTCCTGACAGCACAGATACGCAGTATTTT,CAWTPDSTDTQYF
TRBV4-2,TRBJ2-7,-,TRBD2,TGTGCCAGCAGCCAAGAAATGGGACTAGCGGGAGGCTTCTTCTACGAGCAGTACTTC,CASSQEMGLAGGFFYEQYF
TRBV19,TRBJ1-1,once,-,TGTGCCAGTAGTATAGGACAGGACAACACTGAAGCTTTCTTT,CASSIGQDNTEAFF
TRBV4-1,TRBJ1-6,few,-,TGCGCCAGCAGCCAAGAAAAGTTCAGGGAACAGGGCGCATCACCCCTCCACTTT,CASSQEKFREQGASPLHF
TRBV19,TRBJ2-4,-,TRBD1,TGTGCCAGTAGTATAGGGGACAGATCCAAAAACATTCAGTACTTC,CASSIGDRSKNIQYF
TRBV28,TRBJ2-1,-,-,TGTGCCAGCAGTTTCAGGGGAACCCGACGCAATGAGCAGTTCTTC,CASSFRGTRRNEQFF
TRBV6-1,TRBJ2-5,-,-,TGTGCCAGCAGGGGGCTCCGAGAGACCCAGTACTTC,CASRGLRETQYF
TRBV29-1,TRBJ2-1,-,TRBD1,TGCAGCGTTGAAGATAGCTGGGGGACAGCCGATGAGCAGTTCTTC,CSVEDSWGTADEQFF
TRBV10-2,TRBJ1-1,-,TRBD1,TGCGCCAGCAGTGAGTTGGGGGACAGATTCACTGAAGCTTTCTTT,CASSELGDRFTEAFF
TRBV6-1,TRBJ2-7,-,-,TGTGCCAGCAGTGAACGGACCAGCACAACCTACGAGCAGTACTTC,CASSERTSTTYEQYF
TRBV28,TRBJ1-5,-,-,TGTGCCAGCAGTTTAGTTTATAGCAATCAGCCCCAGCATTTT,CASSLVYSNQPQHF
TRBV28,TRBJ2-7,-,-,TGTGCCAGCAGTTTGGCGGCCCACTCAGGGCAGTACTTC,CASSLAAHSGQYF
TRBV5-1,TRBJ2-3,-,TRBD1,TGCGCCAGCAGCCCGGGACAGGGGGGCACAGATACGCAGTATTTT,CASSPGQGGTDTQYF
TRBV9,TRBJ2-7,-,-,TGTGCCAGCAGCGTAGCTTCAGGTACTCTACACGAGCAGTACTTC,CASSVASGTLHEQYF